These 19 T cell receptor beta chains share one sample of origin, sequenced in a study of blood T cell repertoires in COVID-19. Only in-frame clones appear in the TCRdb table, and some are missing; sequencing was by immunoSEQ multiplex PCR. The sample consists of around 180,000 clones, approximately 88% of them appearing once. The sample comprised peripheral blood. These TCRs come from a woman in her twenties or thirties with acute or convalescent COVID-19.

V usage is TRBV27 and J usage is TRBJ2-1, with D hard to call. Germline assignment: CDR1 MNHEY and CDR2 SMNVEV (reference sequence). The CDR3 spans 15 residues. Trimming cost V 1 base and J 5 bases, with 12 bases left between them. Here the CDR3 reads CASSLFPGSHNEQFF. The CDR3 DNA is TGTGCCAGCAGTTTATTCCCCGGGTCACACAATGAGCAGTTCTTC.

The chain carries TRBV14 and TRBJ2-1; 8 bases agree with TRBD1. The CDR3 length is 12 residues. CDR1 is SGHDN and CDR2 is FVKESK in the germline V gene. V was clipped by 8 bases and J by 7 bases; unmatched bases: 4. The CDR3 here is CASGDRWNEQFF. Here the CDR3 DNA reads TGTGCCAGCGGGGACAGGTGGAATGAGCAGTTCTTC. Drawing the rest from reference TRBV14 and TRBJ2-1, the complete variable domain is EAGVTQFPSHSVIEKGQTVTLRCDPISGHDNLYWYRRVMGKEIKFLLHFVKESKQDESGMPNNRFLAERTGGTYSTLKVQPAELEDSGVYFCASGDRWNEQFFGPGTRLTVL.

The chain carries TRBV18 and TRBJ2-1; D gene ambiguous. The germline V gene encodes CDR1 KGHSH and CDR2 LQKENI. The CDR3 is 13 amino acids. With 2 bases removed from V and 8 bases from J, the gap between germline ends came to 10 bases. The CDR3 here is CASSPNQVDEQFF. CDR3 bases: TGTGCCAGCTCACCAAATCAGGTCGATGAGCAGTTCTTC. Supplemented by reference TRBV18 and TRBJ2-1, the full variable domain reads NAGVMQNPRHLVRRRGQEARLRCSPMKGHSHVYWYRQLPEEGLKFMVYLQKENIIDESGMPKERFSAEFPKEGPSILRIQQVVRGDSAAYFCASSPNQVDEQFFGPGTRLTVL.

This clone occurred once. This sequence joins TRBV7-8 and TRBJ2-3; the D is unclear. Trimming pared 5 bases from V and 9 bases from J, leaving 15 bases between. Germline V CDR1 and CDR2: SGHVS, FQNEAQ. The CDR3 is made up of 13 amino acids. This CDR3 reads CASSLPPSRTQYF. The CDR3 region has the DNA TGTGCCAGCAGCCTGCCTCCCTCGCGGACGCAGTATTTT.

This rearrangement joins TRBV11-3 to TRBJ2-3; D is perhaps TRBD2 (5 bases). Deletions cut 0 bases from V and 5 bases from J, with 9 bases between. CDR1 is SGHNT, CDR2 YENEEA, per germline. The CDR3 loop spans 14 amino acids. CDR3 in amino acids: CASSLDLAKDTQYF. The CDR3 DNA reads as TGTGCCAGCAGCTTAGACCTAGCCAAAGATACGCAGTATTTT.

Points on this clone: The same CDR3 is also encoded by other DNA sequences in this sample. J is TRBJ1-2 and V is TRBV6-5; 8 positions agree with TRBD1. CDR1 is MNHEY, CDR2 SVGAGI, per germline. Losses at the gene ends were 6 bases for V and 8 bases for J; bases not matched to a gene: 8. This CDR3 has 13 residues. The CDR3 sequence is CASRAQGARGYTF. The CDR3 region has the DNA TGTGCCAGCAGGGCGCAGGGGGCGAGGGGCTACACCTTC.

This chain connects TRBV5-1 to TRBJ2-6; D uncertain. CDR1 is SGHRS, CDR2 YFSETQ, per germline. The CDR3 length is 14 residues. Trimming pared 2 bases from V and 1 base from J, leaving 4 bases between. In nucleotides, the CDR3 is TGCGCCAGCAGCTTTCCTTCTGGGGCCAACGTCCTGACTTTC. Amino acid sequence: CASSFPSGANVLTF.

The chain uses TRBV12-3 or TRBV12-4 and TRBJ1-2; possibly TRBD1 for D (5 bases). The CDR3 spans 13 residues. Trimming took 1 base from V and 4 from J, leaving 7 bases between them. For the CDR3, the DNA is TGTGCCAGCAGTTTAGGACAGTCCTATGGCTACACCTTC. Amino acids: CASSLGQSYGYTF.

V and J are TRBV28 and TRBJ1-2, with 9 bases fitting TRBD1. Germline V gene data show CDR1 as MDHEN and CDR2 as SYDVKM. Unmatched junction bases numbered 5, after V lost 5 bases and J lost 7 bases. This CDR3 region has 13 residues. The chain's CDR3 is CASSLQGALGYTF. The CDR3 bases are TGTGCCAGCAGTCTACAGGGGGCGCTTGGCTACACCTTC.

The chain couples TRBV5-1 to TRBJ2-7; D gene ambiguous. CDR3 length: 14 residues. Germline CDR1 SGHRS, CDR2 YFSETQ. V gave up 0 bases and J gave up 5 bases, with 12 bases separating them. The CDR3 DNA reads as TGCGCCAGCAGCTTGGCACAAAAAGGAGACGAGCAGTACTTC. This gives the protein CASSLAQKGDEQYF. Together with reference TRBV5-1 and TRBJ2-7, the CDR3 gives the full variable domain: KAGVTQTPRYLIKTRGQQVTLSCSPISGHRSVSWYQQTPGQGLQFLFEYFSETQRNKGNFPGRFSGRQFSNSRSEMNVSTLELGDSALYLCASSLAQKGDEQYFGPGTRLTVT.

This chain links TRBV27 with TRBJ1-6, with 7 positions matching TRBD1. Germline trimming cut 5 bases from V and 1 base from J; bases unmatched to any gene: 5. Germline V gene lookup returns CDR1 MNHEY and CDR2 SMNVEV (reference sequence). The CDR3 runs to 16 residues. The CDR3 DNA follows: TGTGCCAGCAGTACCCAACAGGGGTCCTATAATTCACCCCTCCACTTT. Encoded protein: CASSTQQGSYNSPLHF.

This clone was seen only once. The chain links TRBV9 to TRBJ2-5, with TRBD2 as a possible D gene (7 bases). CDR1 and CDR2 from the germline V gene are SGDLS and YYNGEE. The germline V and J ends were trimmed by 7 bases and 3 bases, with 16 bases remaining between them. The CDR3 is 14 residues long. CDR3 DNA: TGTGCCAGCTCTGGGGGGGCGACCGAAGAGACCCAGTACTTC. It translates to CASSGGATEETQYF. The entire variable domain, with the rest obtained from reference TRBV9 and TRBJ2-5, is as follows: DSGVTQTPKHLITATGQRVTLRCSPRSGDLSVYWYQQSLDQGLQFLIQYYNGEERAKGNILERFSAQQFPDLHSELNLSSLELGDSALYFCASSGGATEETQYFGPGTRLLVL.

The chain combines TRBV11-3 with TRBJ2-3; tentative D call: TRBD1 (5 bases). CDR3 length equals 13 residues. Trimming pared 5 bases from V and 4 bases from J, leaving 10 bases between. CDR1 is SGHNT, CDR2 YENEEA, per germline. The CDR3 nucleotides read TGTGCCAGCAGCCAGGGTGTGTCAGATACGCAGTATTTT. Translated, it gives CASSQGVSDTQYF.

This chain uses TRBV7-9 with TRBJ2-2, with 7 bases that match TRBD2. Germline assignment: CDR1 SEHNR and CDR2 FQNEAQ (reference sequence). Losses at the gene ends were 4 bases for V and 7 bases for J; bases not matched to a gene: 0. This CDR3 comprises 12 residues. The CDR3 DNA reads TGTGCCAGCAGCTCTAGCGGCGGGGAGCTGTTTTTT. The encoded protein is CASSSSGGELFF.

This clone was detected a few times. This chain joins TRBV29-1 and TRBJ2-2, with D possibly matching TRBD1 (5 bases). This CDR3 contains 13 residues. CDR1 and CDR2 from the germline V gene are SQVTM and ANQGSEA. CDR3 amino acids: CTGRGDHTGELFF. CDR3 bases: TGCACCGGAAGGGGCGATCACACCGGGGAGCTGTTTTTT.

This sequence joins TRBV28 and TRBJ2-4; D remains ambiguous. CDR1 is MDHEN, CDR2 SYDVKM, per germline. The CDR3 consists of 14 residues. Trimming stripped 3 bases from V and 1 base from J, with 7 bases between. DNA of the CDR3: TGTGCCAGCAGTTTGCCCGGGGCCAAAAACATTCAGTACTTC. Residues: CASSLPGAKNIQYF.

For the CDR3, the DNA is TGTGCCAGCAGCGTAGGGACTAGCGCGGGAAGTGAGCAGTTCTTC. Translation: CASSVGTSAGSEQFF. This chain joins TRBV9 and TRBJ2-1; 9 bases agree with TRBD2. This CDR3 spans 15 amino acids. Per germline, CDR1 SGDLS and CDR2 YYNGEE. The V and J ends lost 0 bases and 9 bases, in that order; junction bases with no gene match: 7.

The chain joins TRBV6-2 or TRBV6-3 to TRBJ2-3; 7 bases are a match to TRBD2. The V and J ends lost 6 bases and 3 bases, in that order; junction bases with no gene match: 9. The CDR3 covers 15 residues. Germline CDR1 MNHEY, CDR2 SVGEGT. DNA of the CDR3: TGTGCCAGCAGCTTGCTAGCGGTATTTACAGATACGCAGTATTTT. It is translated as CASSLLAVFTDTQYF.

This clone was detected once. V and J are TRBV5-1 and TRBJ2-1, with D unclear. Trimming took off 2 bases at V and 2 bases at J, with 11 bases between the two ends. Germline V gene lookup returns CDR1 SGHRS and CDR2 YFSETQ. The CDR3 contains 15 residues. The CDR3 coding sequence is TGCGCCAGCAGCTTACTCGGGTCCGCCTACAATGAGCAGTTCTTC. It yields the protein CASSLLGSAYNEQFF.